This T cell receptor (beta chain) was observed in a study of glioma-infiltrating T cells. Study results and limitations: Tissue and blood shared very few CDR3 sequences.

Using RNA template, CDR3s of TCR alpha and beta were amplified with iRepertoire arm-PCR. TCRdb independently ran MiXCR on the multiplex PCR reads; one entry per CDR3 protein. The sample lists approximately 190,000 distinct CDR3 sequences; over 25% were seen once. Worth noting for this clonotype: What it recognizes is unknown. A much larger clone lies a single base off, so this may be a read error.

Germline loops: CDR1 SGDLS, CDR2 YYNGEE. This CDR3 region has 13 residues. This chain links TRBV9 with TRBJ2-5; D remains unclear. Sequencing was performed on glioma tissue, nonneoplastic brain tissue, or PBMCs (not recorded which). This TCR was sampled from a human donor with low-grade glioma or glioblastoma, undergoing nonglioma brain surgery, or in good health (not recorded which). The CDR3 protein is CASSVGVEETQHF. CDR3 nucleotide sequence: TGTGCCAGCAGCGTAGGTGTCGAGGAGACCCAGCACTTC.